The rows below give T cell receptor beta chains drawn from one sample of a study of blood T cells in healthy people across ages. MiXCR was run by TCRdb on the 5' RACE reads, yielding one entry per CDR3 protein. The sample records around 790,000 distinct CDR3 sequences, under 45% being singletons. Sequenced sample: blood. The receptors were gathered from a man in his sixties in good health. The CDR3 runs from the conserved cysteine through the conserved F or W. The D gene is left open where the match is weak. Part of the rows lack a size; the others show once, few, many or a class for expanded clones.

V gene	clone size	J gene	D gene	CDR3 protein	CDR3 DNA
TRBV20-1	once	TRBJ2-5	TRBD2	CSALPASGGPGETQYF	TGCAGTGCTCTCCCGGCTAGCGGGGGGCCGGGGGAGACCCAGTACTTC
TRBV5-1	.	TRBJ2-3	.	CASSPRHYGLSTDTQYF	TGCGCCAGCAGCCCCAGACACTACGGGCTTAGCACAGATACGCAGTATTTT
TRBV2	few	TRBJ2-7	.	CASSAIFGQYF	TGTGCCAGCAGTGCCATATTTGGGCAGTACTTC
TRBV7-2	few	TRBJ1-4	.	CASSFNNEKLFF	TGTGCCAGCAGCTTCAATAATGAAAAACTGTTTTTT
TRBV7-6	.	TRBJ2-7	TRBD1	CASSLGRPGQGLVQYF	TGTGCCAGCAGCTTAGGGAGGCCGGGACAGGGATTGGTGCAGTACTTC
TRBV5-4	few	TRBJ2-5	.	CASSRSGTNQETQYF	TGTGCCAGCAGCCGCTCCGGGACGAACCAAGAGACCCAGTACTTC
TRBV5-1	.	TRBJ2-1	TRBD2	CASSRRTSGSQETQFF	TGCGCCAGCAGCCGCCGGACTAGCGGGAGCCAAGAGACCCAGTTCTTC
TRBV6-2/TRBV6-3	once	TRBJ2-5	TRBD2	CASSYILGLAGEETQYF	TGTGCCAGCAGTTACATACTGGGACTAGCGGGGGAAGAGACCCAGTACTTC
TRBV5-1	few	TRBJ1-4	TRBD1	CASSPGRQGLGVGNEKLFF	TGCGCCAGCAGCCCTGGGAGACAGGGTCTCGGCGTGGGGAATGAAAAACTGTTTTTT
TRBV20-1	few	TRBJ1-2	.	CSAPTPENYGYTF	TGCAGTGCCCCGACACCTGAAAACTATGGCTACACCTTC
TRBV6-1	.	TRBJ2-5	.	CASRQTGGPSYF	TGTGCCAGCAGACAAACTGGAGGCCCTTCGTACTTC
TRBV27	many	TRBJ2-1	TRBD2	CASSFAGGGYNEQFF	TGTGCCAGCAGTTTCGCCGGGGGGGGGTACAATGAGCAGTTCTTC
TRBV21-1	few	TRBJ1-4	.	CASSPRTSNEKLFF	TGTGCCAGCAGCCCCCGGACCTCTAATGAAAAACTGTTTTTT
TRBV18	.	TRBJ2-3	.	CASSPRRGKTDTQYF	TGTGCCAGCTCACCACGTAGAGGGAAAACAGATACGCAGTATTTT
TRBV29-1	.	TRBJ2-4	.	CSVEVRGGNIQYF	TGCAGCGTTGAAGTCAGGGGGGGCAACATTCAGTACTTC
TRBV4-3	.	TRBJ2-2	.	CASSKGRAATGELFF	TGCGCCAGCAGCAAGGGAAGGGCGGCCACCGGGGAGCTGTTTTTT
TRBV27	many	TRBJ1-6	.	CASNHQDHNSPLHF	TGTGCCAGCAATCATCAGGATCATAATTCACCCCTCCACTTT
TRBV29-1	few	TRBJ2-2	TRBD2	CSVGVSGGTGELFF	TGCAGCGTTGGGGTTAGCGGGGGAACCGGGGAGCTGTTTTTT
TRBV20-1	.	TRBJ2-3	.	CSTWGAGGTDTQYF	TGCAGTACATGGGGGGCAGGGGGAACAGATACGCAGTATTTT
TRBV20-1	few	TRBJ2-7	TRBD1	CSARNSGTGTYEQYF	TGCAGTGCTAGAAACTCCGGGACAGGAACCTACGAGCAGTACTTC
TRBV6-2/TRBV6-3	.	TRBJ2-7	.	CASKGQSYEQYF	TGTGCCAGCAAGGGACAAAGCTACGAGCAGTACTTC
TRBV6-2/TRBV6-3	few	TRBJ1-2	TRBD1	CASSYGQVGYTF	TGTGCCAGCAGCTACGGACAGGTTGGCTACACCTTC
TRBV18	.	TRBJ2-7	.	CASSPTGVHEQYF	TGTGCCAGCTCACCTACAGGTGTCCACGAGCAGTACTTC
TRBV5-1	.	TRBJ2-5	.	CASSFDGQGQYF	TGCGCCAGCAGCTTCGACGGCCAGGGCCAGTACTTC
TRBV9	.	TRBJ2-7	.	CASNPRWGSSYEQYF	TGTGCCAGCAACCCTCGTTGGGGGAGCTCCTACGAGCAGTACTTC
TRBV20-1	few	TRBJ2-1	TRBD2	CSAHRLAASYNEQFF	TGCAGTGCGCATAGACTAGCCGCCTCCTACAATGAGCAGTTCTTC
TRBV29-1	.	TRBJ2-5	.	CSVGDGHETQYF	TGCAGCGTTGGAGACGGTCATGAGACCCAGTACTTC
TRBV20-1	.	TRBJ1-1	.	CSVSNNRLPQGTEAFF	TGCAGTGTTTCCAATAATCGACTCCCCCAGGGCACTGAAGCTTTCTTT
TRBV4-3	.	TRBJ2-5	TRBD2	CASSQGRIGAGGMRETQYF	TGCGCCAGCAGCCAAGGGCGTATCGGAGCGGGGGGGATGAGAGAGACCCAGTACTTC
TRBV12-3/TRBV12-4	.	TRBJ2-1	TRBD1	CASSLTGSSHNEQFF	TGTGCCAGCAGTTTGACAGGGAGCTCCCACAATGAGCAGTTCTTC
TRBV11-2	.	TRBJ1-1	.	CASSLSPGKGELTEAFF	TGTGCCAGCAGCTTAAGTCCAGGGAAGGGGGAACTGACTGAAGCTTTCTTT
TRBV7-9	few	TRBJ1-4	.	CASSLAVWTDQDEKLFF	TGTGCCAGCAGCTTAGCGGTGTGGACAGACCAGGATGAAAAACTGTTTTTT
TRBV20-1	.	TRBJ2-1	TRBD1	CSALPGTGGYNEQFF	TGCAGTGCTCTACCCGGGACAGGGGGCTACAATGAGCAGTTCTTC
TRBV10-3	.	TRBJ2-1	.	CAIGGGGPGSEQFF	TGTGCCATTGGGGGCGGGGGACCAGGGAGTGAGCAGTTCTTC
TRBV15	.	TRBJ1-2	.	CATRQDTNYGYTF	TGTGCCACAAGACAGGACACTAACTATGGCTACACCTTC
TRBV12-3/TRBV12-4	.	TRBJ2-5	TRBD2	CASSPLVSGEGGETQYF	TGTGCCAGCAGTCCCCTGGTGTCGGGGGAGGGCGGAGAGACCCAGTACTTC
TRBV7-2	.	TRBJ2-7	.	CASSLIGQTYEQYF	TGTGCCAGCAGCCTAATTGGACAGACCTACGAGCAGTACTTC
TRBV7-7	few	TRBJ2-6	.	CASSPWNSGANVLTF	TGTGCCAGCAGCCCTTGGAACTCTGGGGCCAACGTCCTGACTTTC
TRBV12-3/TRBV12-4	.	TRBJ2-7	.	CASSFTGLGEQYF	TGTGCCAGCAGTTTTACAGGTCTCGGAGAGCAGTACTTC
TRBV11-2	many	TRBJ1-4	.	CASSLDRKGMNEKLFF	TGTGCCAGCAGCTTAGATCGGAAAGGGATGAATGAAAAACTGTTTTTT
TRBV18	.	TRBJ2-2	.	CASSSGQQTLNTGELFF	TGTGCCAGCTCAAGCGGACAGCAAACCTTGAACACCGGGGAGCTGTTTTTT
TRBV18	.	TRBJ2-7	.	CASSPVEGGHYEQYF	TGTGCCAGCTCACCAGTCGAGGGGGGGCACTACGAGCAGTACTTC
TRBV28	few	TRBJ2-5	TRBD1	CASRPGTGGRQYF	TGTGCCAGCAGGCCCGGGACAGGGGGGAGGCAGTACTTC
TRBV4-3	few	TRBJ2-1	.	CASSQEPFSYNEQFF	TGCGCCAGCAGCCAAGAGCCGTTCTCCTACAATGAGCAGTTCTTC
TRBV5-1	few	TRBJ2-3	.	CASRQDSTDTQYF	TGCGCCAGCAGACAGGATAGCACAGATACGCAGTATTTT
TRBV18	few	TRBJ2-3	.	CASSPSTNTDTQYF	TGTGCCAGCTCACCCTCAACAAACACAGATACGCAGTATTTT
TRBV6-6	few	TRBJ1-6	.	CASSYGPQGKDNSPLHF	TGTGCCAGCAGTTACGGACCCCAGGGGAAGGATAATTCACCCCTCCACTTT
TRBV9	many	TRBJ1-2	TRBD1	CASSVGTEGGYTF	TGTGCCAGCAGCGTGGGGACAGAAGGTGGCTACACCTTC
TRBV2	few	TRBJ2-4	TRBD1	CASSAGGGQNIQYF	TGTGCCAGCAGTGCAGGGGGCGGTCAAAACATTCAGTACTTC